This T cell receptor (beta chain) is from a study of CD8+ T cells in alopecia areata. Treatment indicated: oral pan-JAK inhibitor, 5-10 mg twice daily. Sequencing relied on a cDNA template that was reverse transcribed from extracted RNA. Data came from immunoSEQ multiplex PCR; TCRdb stores just in-frame clones and leaves some out. This sample has some 80,000 clones; approximately 70% occur once, and the top ten carry 23%. The source was CD8+ T cells sorted from blood, collected at week 24, from a patient treated with tofacitinib. The source is a human donor with alopecia areata.

The CDR3 nucleotides read TGTGCCAGCAGATATCCGGGACTGGGTGAAGCTTTCTTT. Amino acids: CASRYPGLGEAFF. The V and J genes are TRBV6-5 and TRBJ1-1; the D gene is possibly TRBD1 (5 bases). The CDR3 sequence is 13 residues long. Trimming cost V 6 bases and J 7 bases, with 15 bases left between them. Germline V gives CDR1 MNHEY, CDR2 SVGAGI.